This T cell receptor (beta chain) is from a study of blood T cell repertoires in COVID-19. Sequencing used immunoSEQ multiplex PCR; TCRdb keeps in-frame clones, though not all of them. The sample yields 150,000 to 200,000 clones, about four fifths seen once. The germline CDR1 and CDR2 sequences are GTSNPN and SVGIG (reference sequence). CDR3 length equals 13 residues. V gave up 3 bases and J gave up 5 bases, with 13 bases separating them. The genes are TRBV30 and TRBJ2-5; maybe TRBD2 (5 bases). The receptor was derived from a woman in her sixties or seventies who had recovered from COVID-19. The sample comprised peripheral blood. The CDR3 loop is CAWRMVGGETQYF. The CDR3 bases are TGTGCCTGGAGGATGGTCGGCGGGGAGACCCAGTACTTC.